The 10 T cell receptor beta chains below all came from one sample that was sequenced in a study of T-cell reconstitution after alpha-beta-depleted transplantation in children. It was with unique molecular identifiers that the TCRbeta library was prepared. One entry per CDR3 protein results from TCRdb running MiXCR on the PCR reads. The table includes approximately 130,000 distinct CDR3 sequences, 8% to 10% detected once. The material was PBMCs, mostly from graft donor cells, obtained 180 days after TCRalphabeta/CD19-depleted stem cell transplant. These TCRs come from a girl under three years old who had a stem cell transplant for combined immunodeficiency, so the T cells may come from the graft donor.

This clonotype was recorded a few times. This chain uses TRBV12-3 or TRBV12-4 with TRBJ2-1, with D tentatively TRBD2 (6 bases). The V end was cut by 0 bases, the J end by 0 bases, with 9 bases between. The CDR3 loop spans 16 amino acids. In DNA, the CDR3 is TGTGCCAGCAGTTTAGCGGGAGCGGGCTCCTACAATGAGCAGTTCTTC. This translates into CASSLAGAGSYNEQFF.

This clonotype was detected only a few times. J is TRBJ2-3 and V is TRBV5-1; 7 nucleotides align to TRBD2. Germline-derived CDR1 and CDR2 are SGHRS and YFSETQ. CDR3 length: 16 residues. The V and J ends lost 5 bases and 3 bases, in that order; junction bases with no gene match: 12. The CDR3 DNA reads TGCGCCAGCAGTCCACCCCTAGCGGTGGGGACAGATACGCAGTATTTT. The encoded protein is CASSPPLAVGTDTQYF.

J is TRBJ2-5 and V is TRBV20-1; maybe TRBD2 (6 bases). CDR3 length: 13 amino acids. CDR1 is DFQATT, CDR2 SNEGSKA, per germline (reference sequence). The V and J ends lost 0 bases and 5 bases respectively, with 10 bases between them. The CDR3 coding sequence is TGCAGTGCTAGAGATCCGGAGGGGGAGACCCAGTACTTC. Amino acids: CSARDPEGETQYF.

J is TRBJ2-5 and V is TRBV20-1; a weak D match, TRBD2 (6 bases). In germline, CDR1 is DFQATT, CDR2 SNEGSKA (reference sequence). This CDR3 region has 11 residues. With 6 bases removed from V and 5 bases from J, the gap between germline ends came to 10 bases. The CDR3 nucleotides read TGCAGTGCGCTAGCGCTGGAGACCCAGTACTTC. Protein product: CSALALETQYF.

The CDR3: CASSAGTYEQYF. CDR3 coding DNA: TGTGCCAGCAGTGCCGGGACCTACGAGCAGTACTTC. The chain links TRBV6-1 to TRBJ2-7; a weak D match, TRBD2 (5 bases). V shed 4 bases and J shed 2 bases, with 6 bases lying between them. Germline V gives CDR1 MNHNS, CDR2 SASEGT. The CDR3 has 12 amino acids.

This clonotype showed up just a few times. The genes are TRBV20-1 and TRBJ2-3; TRBD2 matches at 12 bases. J gave up 3 bases and V 8 bases, and 6 bases lay outside the gene matches. Germline values: CDR1 DFQATT, CDR2 SNEGSKA (reference sequence). This CDR3 is built from 14 residues. CDR3 amino acids: CSTGLAGRTDTQYF. In DNA, the CDR3 is TGCAGTACCGGACTAGCGGGGAGGACAGATACGCAGTATTTT.

This rearrangement joins TRBV19 to TRBJ2-1, with a possible D match to TRBD2 (6 bases). Germline CDR1 LNHDA, CDR2 SQIVND (reference sequence). Trimming took 4 bases from V and 2 from J, leaving 9 bases between them. The CDR3 covers 14 residues. The CDR3 spells CASSTGGTYNEQFF. The CDR3 bases are TGTGCCAGTAGTACTGGCGGGACCTACAATGAGCAGTTCTTC.

This clonotype has a handful of counts. This chain joins TRBV24-1 and TRBJ2-1; 10 bases align to TRBD2. Germline V gene data show CDR1 as KGHDR and CDR2 as SFDVKD. The CDR3 is 18 amino acids. Trimming at V came to 0 bases and at J to 0 bases, leaving 4 bases not matched to a gene. The CDR3 loop reads CATSDLGAGGVSYNEQFF. CDR3 DNA: TGTGCCACCAGTGATTTGGGAGCGGGAGGGGTCTCCTACAATGAGCAGTTCTTC.

There are a few counts of this clonotype. The rearrangement links TRBV6-2 or TRBV6-3 to TRBJ2-3; weak D call: TRBD1 (6 bases). The length of the CDR3 is 15 residues. The germline CDR1 and CDR2 sequences are MNHEY and SVGEGT. Trimming pared 2 bases from V and 4 bases from J, leaving 13 bases between. CDR3 protein: CASSYERWGPDTQYF. For the CDR3, the DNA is TGTGCCAGCAGTTACGAGCGATGGGGGCCAGATACGCAGTATTTT.

The chain employs TRBV7-2 and TRBJ2-4, with TRBD2 matching 7 bases. Looked up from germline, CDR1 is SGHTA and CDR2 is FQGNSA. This CDR3 has 14 amino acids. The V and J ends lost 7 bases and 8 bases, in that order; junction bases with no gene match: 11. Written as DNA, the CDR3 is TGTGCCAGCAAATACGAGGCGGGAGTGGACATTCAGTACTTC. Translation gives CASKYEAGVDIQYF.